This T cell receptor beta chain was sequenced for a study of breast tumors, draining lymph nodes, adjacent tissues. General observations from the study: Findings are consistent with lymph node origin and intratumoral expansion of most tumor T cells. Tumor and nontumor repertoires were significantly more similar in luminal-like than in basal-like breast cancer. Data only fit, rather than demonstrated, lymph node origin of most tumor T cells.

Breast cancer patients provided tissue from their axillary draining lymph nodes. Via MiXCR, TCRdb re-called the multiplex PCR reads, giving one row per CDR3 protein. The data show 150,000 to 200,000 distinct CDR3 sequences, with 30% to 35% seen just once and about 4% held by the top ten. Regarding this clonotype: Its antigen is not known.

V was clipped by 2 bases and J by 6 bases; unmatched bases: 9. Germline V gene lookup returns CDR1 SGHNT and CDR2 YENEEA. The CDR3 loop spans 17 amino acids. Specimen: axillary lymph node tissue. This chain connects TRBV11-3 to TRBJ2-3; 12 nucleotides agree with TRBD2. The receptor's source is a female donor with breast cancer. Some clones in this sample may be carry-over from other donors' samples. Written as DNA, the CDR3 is TGTGCCAGCAGCTTAACTAGCGGGGGGCTGGGGTCGGATACGCAGTATTTT. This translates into CASSLTSGGLGSDTQYF.